This T cell receptor beta chain originates from a study of cytomegalovirus exposure and HLA in healthy donors. The PCR made use of 60 Vbeta and 13 Jbeta primers. Assay used: immunoSEQ multiplex PCR; TCRdb lists only in-frame clones, some missing. This table lists about 200,000 clones. Study-level findings and limits: For TCR beta chains, V- and J-gene trimming was later linked to a missense DCLRE1C variant.

The CDR3 sequence is 13 residues long. Germline CDR1 and CDR2: MNHEY and SVGAGI. V was clipped by 2 bases and J by 4 bases, with 8 bases between them. Remarks on this clone: Its specificity is not known.

This chain uses TRBV6-5 with TRBJ1-1; no clear D gene. Sequenced sample: PBMCs. The receptor was derived from a boy aged 5-17 years in good health and CMV-seronegative. CDR3 in DNA: TGTGCCAGCAGTTACGAGGGTATCACTGAAGCTTTCTTT. Translation: CASSYEGITEAFF.